This is a list of T cell receptor beta chains from one sample in a study of graft-versus-host responses after intestinal transplantation. Generated by immunoSEQ multiplex PCR, the TCRdb table keeps only in-frame clones and is missing some. The data show some 25,000 clones, more than 80% seen once. Material: PBMCs, obtained 18 days after transplant. These receptors were obtained from a human patient who received an intestinal transplant, so some T cells may come from the graft donor. The CDR3 runs from the conserved cysteine through the conserved F or W. D genes are given only for firm matches. Clone size is stated in some rows and not others, as once, few, many or a class when expanded.

V gene: TRBV5-4
clone size: -
J gene: TRBJ1-6
D gene: -
CDR3 DNA: TGTGCCAGCAGCAATTCACAGGACTCACCCCTCCACTTT
CDR3 protein: CASSNSQDSPLHF

V gene: TRBV6-6
clone size: -
J gene: TRBJ1-5
D gene: -
CDR3 DNA: TGTGCCAGCAGTTACACGACAGGATTGTCTGAGCCCCAGCATTTT
CDR3 protein: CASSYTTGLSEPQHF

V gene: TRBV6-6
clone size: -
J gene: TRBJ2-1
D gene: -
CDR3 DNA: TGTGCCAGCAGCTCTCACGGGGTATCTGAGCAGTTCTTC
CDR3 protein: CASSSHGVSEQFF

V gene: TRBV5-1
clone size: -
J gene: TRBJ1-1
D gene: TRBD1
CDR3 DNA: TGCGCCAGCAGCTTTACAGGGGGGGTCACTGAAGCTTTCTTT
CDR3 protein: CASSFTGGVTEAFF

V gene: TRBV30
clone size: -
J gene: TRBJ1-5
D gene: -
CDR3 DNA: TGTGCCTGGAGTGCAGTCGGCCTTTCAGGTCAGCCCCAGCATTTT
CDR3 protein: CAWSAVGLSGQPQHF

V gene: TRBV29-1
clone size: -
J gene: TRBJ2-2
D gene: -
CDR3 DNA: TGCAGCGTTGGATCTGGGGAGCTGTTTTTT
CDR3 protein: CSVGSGELFF

V gene: TRBV4-1
clone size: -
J gene: TRBJ1-1
D gene: -
CDR3 DNA: TGCGCCAGCAGCCAAGACGGACAGCAAGCTTTCTTT
CDR3 protein: CASSQDGQQAFF

V gene: TRBV15
clone size: -
J gene: TRBJ1-2
D gene: TRBD1
CDR3 DNA: TGTGCCACCAGCAGAGATCTCGTTCAGGGGGCTGGCTACACCTTC
CDR3 protein: CATSRDLVQGAGYTF

V gene: TRBV13
clone size: -
J gene: TRBJ1-1
D gene: -
CDR3 DNA: TGTGCCAGCAGCACAAGGGGGGTAAGGGATGAAGCTTTCTTT
CDR3 protein: CASSTRGVRDEAFF

V gene: TRBV29-1
clone size: -
J gene: TRBJ2-3
D gene: -
CDR3 DNA: TGCAGCGTTATAAGGACGGGTTACAACACAGATACGCAGTATTTT
CDR3 protein: CSVIRTGYNTDTQYF

V gene: TRBV9
clone size: -
J gene: TRBJ2-3
D gene: TRBD1
CDR3 DNA: TGTGCCAGCAGCGTAGACGGACAGGCAGATACGCAGTATTTT
CDR3 protein: CASSVDGQADTQYF

V gene: TRBV6-6
clone size: -
J gene: TRBJ2-1
D gene: -
CDR3 DNA: TGTGCCAGCAGTTACCTGGCGGGGGCATACAATGAGCAGTTCTTC
CDR3 protein: CASSYLAGAYNEQFF

V gene: TRBV5-4
clone size: -
J gene: TRBJ2-1
D gene: -
CDR3 DNA: TGTGCCAGCAGCATACGGGGCCCCTCCTACAATGAGCAGTTCTTC
CDR3 protein: CASSIRGPSYNEQFF

V gene: TRBV27
clone size: -
J gene: TRBJ2-7
D gene: TRBD2
CDR3 DNA: TGTGCCAGCAGTTTCGCCGGGACTAGAGCCTACGAGCAGTACTTC
CDR3 protein: CASSFAGTRAYEQYF

V gene: TRBV6-5
clone size: once
J gene: TRBJ2-1
D gene: -
CDR3 DNA: TGTGCCAGCAGACGGGATATGGGTGAGCAGTTCTTC
CDR3 protein: CASRRDMGEQFF

V gene: TRBV11-2
clone size: -
J gene: TRBJ2-7
D gene: -
CDR3 DNA: TGTGCCAGCAGCGCGACAATCTCCACTAGCTACGAGCAGTACTTC
CDR3 protein: CASSATISTSYEQYF

V gene: TRBV5-8
clone size: -
J gene: TRBJ2-2
D gene: -
CDR3 DNA: TGTGCCAGCAGCGCCGGACAGACAACGAACACCGGGGAGCTGTTTTTT
CDR3 protein: CASSAGQTTNTGELFF

V gene: TRBV5-1
clone size: -
J gene: TRBJ2-5
D gene: -
CDR3 DNA: TGCGCCAGCAGCTCGGGGTGGAGTTACCAAGAGACCCAGTACTTC
CDR3 protein: CASSSGWSYQETQYF

V gene: TRBV7-2
clone size: once
J gene: TRBJ1-3
D gene: TRBD1
CDR3 DNA: TGTGCCAGCAGCTCCCCGAGACAGGGGTGGTCTGGAAACACCATATATTTT
CDR3 protein: CASSSPRQGWSGNTIYF

V gene: TRBV30
clone size: -
J gene: TRBJ2-7
D gene: TRBD1
CDR3 DNA: TGTGCCTGGAGGTGGCCGGGACAGCCATACGAGCAGTACTTC
CDR3 protein: CAWRWPGQPYEQYF

V gene: TRBV4-1
clone size: -
J gene: TRBJ2-5
D gene: -
CDR3 DNA: TGCGCCAGCAGCCCCCCCGTCGGGGAGACCCAGTACTTC
CDR3 protein: CASSPPVGETQYF

V gene: TRBV5-4
clone size: -
J gene: TRBJ1-6
D gene: -
CDR3 DNA: TGTGCCAGCAGCTTGGCCCCCTCCGCTGGTTCACCCCTCCACTTT
CDR3 protein: CASSLAPSAGSPLHF

V gene: TRBV6-1
clone size: -
J gene: TRBJ1-3
D gene: -
CDR3 DNA: TGTGCCAGCAGTGAAAGACGTATCTCTGGAAACACCATATATTTT
CDR3 protein: CASSERRISGNTIYF

V gene: TRBV29-1
clone size: -
J gene: TRBJ2-3
D gene: -
CDR3 DNA: TGCAGCGTTGAAGACTCGCCTAGCACAGATACGCAGTATTTT
CDR3 protein: CSVEDSPSTDTQYF

V gene: TRBV5-8
clone size: once
J gene: TRBJ1-1
D gene: TRBD1
CDR3 DNA: TGTGCCAGCAGCCCAGGGACAGGGAGGGGAGCTTTCTTT
CDR3 protein: CASSPGTGRGAFF

V gene: TRBV11-2
clone size: -
J gene: TRBJ1-1
D gene: -
CDR3 DNA: TGTGCCAGCAACGACAGGTGGCCGGGGACTGAAGCTTTCTTT
CDR3 protein: CASNDRWPGTEAFF

V gene: TRBV27
clone size: -
J gene: TRBJ2-5
D gene: -
CDR3 DNA: TGTGCCAGCAGTTTAGTATATGCAGGGTTACAAGAGACCCAGTACTTC
CDR3 protein: CASSLVYAGLQETQYF

V gene: TRBV5-6
clone size: -
J gene: TRBJ1-3
D gene: -
CDR3 DNA: TGTGCCAGCAGCTTGGCTGGGGTCGGTTCTGGAAACACCATATATTTT
CDR3 protein: CASSLAGVGSGNTIYF

V gene: TRBV7-2
clone size: -
J gene: TRBJ2-6
D gene: -
CDR3 DNA: TGTGCCAGCAGCTTGGGCGGAAGCTCTGGGGCCAACGTCCTGACTTTC
CDR3 protein: CASSLGGSSGANVLTF

V gene: TRBV10-3
clone size: -
J gene: TRBJ1-3
D gene: -
CDR3 DNA: TGTGCCATCGGCCAGACTTCTCAGCTCGGAAACACCATATATTTT
CDR3 protein: CAIGQTSQLGNTIYF

V gene: TRBV4-1
clone size: -
J gene: TRBJ2-7
D gene: -
CDR3 DNA: TGCGCCAGCAGCCAGGGCCGACAGGAGCAGTACTTC
CDR3 protein: CASSQGRQEQYF

V gene: TRBV27
clone size: -
J gene: TRBJ2-3
D gene: -
CDR3 DNA: TGTGCCAGCAGCTATGGGGTTGGGAGGGGGCCTTCCGAGAAGGCGCAGTATTTT
CDR3 protein: CASSYGVGRGPSEKAQYF

V gene: TRBV4-1
clone size: -
J gene: TRBJ1-3
D gene: -
CDR3 DNA: TGCGCCAGCAGCCAAGCAGGGGTTTCTGGAAACACCATATATTTT
CDR3 protein: CASSQAGVSGNTIYF

V gene: TRBV4-1
clone size: -
J gene: TRBJ2-3
D gene: TRBD2
CDR3 DNA: TGCGCCAGCAGCCAAGACTGGCGGGGGGGTATAGATACGCAGTATTTT
CDR3 protein: CASSQDWRGGIDTQYF

V gene: TRBV15
clone size: -
J gene: TRBJ2-2
D gene: -
CDR3 DNA: TGTGCCACCAGCATGGGCGGGTACACCGGGGAGCTGTTTTTT
CDR3 protein: CATSMGGYTGELFF

V gene: TRBV29-1
clone size: -
J gene: TRBJ2-7
D gene: -
CDR3 DNA: TGCAGCGTTGTACAGGAGAACACCTACGAGCAGTACTTC
CDR3 protein: CSVVQENTYEQYF

V gene: TRBV5-1
clone size: -
J gene: TRBJ2-7
D gene: -
CDR3 DNA: TGCGCCAGCAGCTTGGAGGCGGGGTCGTCCTACGAGCAGTACTTC
CDR3 protein: CASSLEAGSSYEQYF

V gene: TRBV27
clone size: -
J gene: TRBJ2-2
D gene: TRBD1
CDR3 DNA: TGTGCCAGCAGTTCCGGGACAGGGAATACCGGGGAGCTGTTTTTT
CDR3 protein: CASSSGTGNTGELFF

V gene: TRBV9
clone size: once
J gene: TRBJ2-7
D gene: TRBD2
CDR3 DNA: TGTGCCAGCAGCCCGGGGGGGGGTCTCTCCTACGAGCAGTACTTC
CDR3 protein: CASSPGGGLSYEQYF

V gene: TRBV4-1
clone size: -
J gene: TRBJ2-1
D gene: -
CDR3 DNA: TGCGCCAGCAGCCCCGCGGGAATCAATGAGCAGTTCTTC
CDR3 protein: CASSPAGINEQFF